The clone carrying this T cell receptor (beta chain) was seen a handful of times. Its target is not known. This sample is part of a study of identical twins. Template switching, a step in the protocol, added a universal primer site, and cDNA carried unique molecular identifiers. TCRdb fed the 5' RACE reads into MiXCR, producing one record per CDR3 protein. The sample yields some 1,700,000 distinct CDR3 sequences, about 32% seen once. Broader study findings: Within beta out-of-frame sequences, the excess sharing observed between twins was weaker. Models came in too low on out-of-frame TCR alpha sharing in monozygotic twins. Analyses of zero insertions could, in part, be confounded by invariant MAIT and iNKT cells.

Germline V lookup: CDR1 WSHSY, CDR2 SAAADI. V shed 3 bases and J shed 1 base, with 8 bases lying between them. The length of the CDR3 is 14 residues. The chain uses TRBV10-2 and TRBJ2-3; D may be TRBD2 (5 bases). This receptor was identified in a newborn girl in good health. The sequenced sample consisted of cord blood. In nucleotides, the CDR3 is TGCGCCAGCAGTGATGTTAGCGGCACAGATACGCAGTATTTT. Translating it yields CASSDVSGTDTQYF.